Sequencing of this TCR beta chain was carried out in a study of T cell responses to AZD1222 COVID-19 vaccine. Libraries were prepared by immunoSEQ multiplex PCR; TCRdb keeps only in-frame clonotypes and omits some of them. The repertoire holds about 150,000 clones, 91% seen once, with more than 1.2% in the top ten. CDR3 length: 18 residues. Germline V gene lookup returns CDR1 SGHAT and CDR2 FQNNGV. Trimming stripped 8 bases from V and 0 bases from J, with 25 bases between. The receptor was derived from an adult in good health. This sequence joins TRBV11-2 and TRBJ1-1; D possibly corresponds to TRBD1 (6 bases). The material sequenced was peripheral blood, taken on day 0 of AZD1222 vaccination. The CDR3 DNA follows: TGTGCCAGCCTCCTATCTTATGGGGGGCGTGGGATGAACACTGAAGCTTTCTTT. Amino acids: CASLLSYGGRGMNTEAFF.